This T cell receptor beta chain derives from a study of T cell clonality in common variable immunodeficiency. Some clones are missing from TCRdb's copy, which holds only in-frame ones; the method was immunoSEQ multiplex PCR. The counts give approximately 50,000 clones, none of them seen only once; more than 2% is held by the top ten. Whole-study results and caveats: Common variable immunodeficiency TCR beta sequences reportedly had fewer deletions and N-nucleotide insertions. Fewer TCRbeta clones were shared among CVID subjects than controls. The cause of increased CVID clonality remains unclear without subpopulation sequencing. CVID patient heterogeneity limited repertoire-clinical complication correlations.

This clone was counted at least ten times. The antigen is not known. The read gets to within 3 residues of the CDR3 end, and the germline J gene fills in the rest. Trimming pared 8 bases from V and 0 bases from J, leaving 8 bases between. Germline CDR1 and CDR2: MNHEY and SVGEGT. CDR3 length: 13 amino acids. The rearrangement joins TRBV6-2 or TRBV6-3 to TRBJ2-4; no firm D call. What was sequenced was peripheral blood mononuclear cells. The receptor comes from a person between 18 and 69 years old in good health. This chain's CDR3 is CASPGSAKNIQYF. The covered CDR3 bases are TGTGCCAGCCCGGGTTCAGCCAAAAACATT.